This T cell receptor beta chain is from a study of response to subunit inactivated influenza vaccine. General study findings and limits: Each seasonal influenza vaccination recruits few new T cells, the authors suggested.

The CDR3 runs 15 residues. CDR1 is SGHDN, CDR2 FVKESK, per germline. Trimming stripped 3 bases from V and 0 bases from J, with 11 bases between. Comment on this clonotype: Its antigen remains unknown.

TCRdb passed the RT-PCR reads through MiXCR, listing each CDR3 protein once. The sample shows approximately 500,000 distinct CDR3 sequences, approximately 14% of them seen only once. The origin of this receptor is a man aged 45-65 years who received an inactivated influenza vaccine. The source material was PBMCs from blood, sampled 11 to 12 days after vaccination. The chain links TRBV14 to TRBJ1-1; D might be TRBD1 (5 bases). As DNA, the CDR3 is TGTGCCAGCAGCCATGGGGGGATCATGAACACTGAAGCTTTCTTT. This translates into CASSHGGIMNTEAFF.